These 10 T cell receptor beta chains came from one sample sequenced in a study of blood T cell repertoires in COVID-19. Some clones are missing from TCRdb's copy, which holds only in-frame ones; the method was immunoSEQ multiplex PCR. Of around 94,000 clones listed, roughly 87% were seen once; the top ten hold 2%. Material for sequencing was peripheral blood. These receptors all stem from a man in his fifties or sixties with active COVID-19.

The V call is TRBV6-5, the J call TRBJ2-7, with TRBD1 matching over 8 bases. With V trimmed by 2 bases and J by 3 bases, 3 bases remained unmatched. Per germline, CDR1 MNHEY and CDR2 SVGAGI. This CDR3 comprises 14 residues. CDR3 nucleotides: TGTGCCAGCAGTTACAATACAGGGGGCTACGAGCAGTACTTC. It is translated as CASSYNTGGYEQYF.

As DNA, the CDR3 is TGTGCCAGCAGCCTCGCACTCATGAGCACAGATACGCAGTATTTT. Its translation is CASSLALMSTDTQYF. V is TRBV5-8 and J is TRBJ2-3; D is unclear. V was clipped by 4 bases and J by 0 bases, with 12 bases between them. Germline V gene sequence: CDR1 SGHTS, CDR2 YDEGEE. The CDR3 length is 15 residues.

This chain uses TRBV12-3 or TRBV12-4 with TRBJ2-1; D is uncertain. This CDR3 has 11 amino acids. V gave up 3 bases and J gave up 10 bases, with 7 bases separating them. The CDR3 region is CASSFRGEQFF. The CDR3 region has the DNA TGTGCCAGCAGTTTTCGCGGCGAGCAGTTCTTC.

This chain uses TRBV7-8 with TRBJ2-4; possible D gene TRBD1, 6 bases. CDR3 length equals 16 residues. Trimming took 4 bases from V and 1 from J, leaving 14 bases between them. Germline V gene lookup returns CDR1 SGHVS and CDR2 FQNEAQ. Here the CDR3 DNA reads TGTGCCAGCAGCTCCAGAGGGGGTCTTGCCAAAAACATTCAGTACTTC. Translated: CASSSRGGLAKNIQYF.

The CDR3 protein is CASSLARDGELFF. The DNA for the CDR3 is TGTGCCAGCAGCTTAGCCCGAGACGGGGAGCTGTTTTTT. This chain uses TRBV7-3 with TRBJ2-2; D gene unclear. CDR1 SGHTA and CDR2 FQGTGA come from the germline V gene. The CDR3 totals 13 residues. V shed 2 bases and J shed 7 bases, with 8 bases lying between them.

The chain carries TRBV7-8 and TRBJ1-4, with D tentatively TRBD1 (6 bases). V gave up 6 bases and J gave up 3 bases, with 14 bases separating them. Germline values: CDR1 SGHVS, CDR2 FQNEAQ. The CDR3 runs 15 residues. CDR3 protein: CASSPRQAANEKLFF. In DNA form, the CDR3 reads TGTGCCAGCAGTCCACGACAGGCGGCTAATGAAAAACTGTTTTTT.

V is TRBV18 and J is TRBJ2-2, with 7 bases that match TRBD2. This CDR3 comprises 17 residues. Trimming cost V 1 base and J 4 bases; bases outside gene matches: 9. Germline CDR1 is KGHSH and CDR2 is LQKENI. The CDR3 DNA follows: TGTGCCAGCTCACCACGATGGGCGGGAGACGTCACCGGGGAGCTGTTTTTT. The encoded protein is CASSPRWAGDVTGELFF.

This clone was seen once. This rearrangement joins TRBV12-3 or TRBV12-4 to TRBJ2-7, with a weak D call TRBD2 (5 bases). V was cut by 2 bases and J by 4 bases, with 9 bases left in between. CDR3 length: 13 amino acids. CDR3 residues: CASSLKDSYEQYF. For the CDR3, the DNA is TGTGCCAGCAGTTTAAAGGACTCATACGAGCAGTACTTC.

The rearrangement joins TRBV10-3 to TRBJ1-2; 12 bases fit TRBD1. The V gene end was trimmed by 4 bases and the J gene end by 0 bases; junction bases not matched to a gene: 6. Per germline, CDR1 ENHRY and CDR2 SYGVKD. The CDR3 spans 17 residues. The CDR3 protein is CAISGGTGGLANYGYTF. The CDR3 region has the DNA TGTGCCATCAGTGGGGGGACAGGGGGCCTTGCTAACTATGGCTACACCTTC.

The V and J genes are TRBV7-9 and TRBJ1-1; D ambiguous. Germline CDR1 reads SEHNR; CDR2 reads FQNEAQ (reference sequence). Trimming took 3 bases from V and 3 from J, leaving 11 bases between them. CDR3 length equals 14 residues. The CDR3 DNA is TGTGCCAGCAGCTTCGGGGAATCGGACACTGAAGCTTTCTTT. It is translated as CASSFGESDTEAFF.